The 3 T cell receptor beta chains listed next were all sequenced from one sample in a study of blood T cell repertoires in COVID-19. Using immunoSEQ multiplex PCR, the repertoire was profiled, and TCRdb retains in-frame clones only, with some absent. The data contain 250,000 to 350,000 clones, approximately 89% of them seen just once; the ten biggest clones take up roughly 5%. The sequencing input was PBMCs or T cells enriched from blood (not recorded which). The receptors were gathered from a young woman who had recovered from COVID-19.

The CDR3 DNA is TGTGCCAGCAGTTTACCCTTAGCGGCCACCGGGGAGCTGTTTTTT. It encodes CASSLPLAATGELFF. The genes are TRBV28 and TRBJ2-2, with D perhaps TRBD2 (6 bases). Trimming shortened V by 2 bases and J by 4 bases, and 11 bases separated the two germline ends. The CDR3 has 15 amino acids. Per the germline V gene, CDR1 is MDHEN and CDR2 is SYDVKM.

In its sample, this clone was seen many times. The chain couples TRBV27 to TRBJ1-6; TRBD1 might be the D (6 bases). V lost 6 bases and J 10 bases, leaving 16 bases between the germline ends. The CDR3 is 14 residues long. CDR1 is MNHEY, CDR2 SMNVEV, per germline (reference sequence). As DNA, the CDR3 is TGTGCCAGCAGGACGGGGGGCGCTGCATCACCCCTCCACTTT. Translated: CASRTGGAASPLHF.

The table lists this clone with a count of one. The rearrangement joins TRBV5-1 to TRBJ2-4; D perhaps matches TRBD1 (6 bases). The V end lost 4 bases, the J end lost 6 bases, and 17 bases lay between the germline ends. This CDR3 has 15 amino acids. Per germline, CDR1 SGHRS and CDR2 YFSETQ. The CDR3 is CASSTPGGRGNIQYF. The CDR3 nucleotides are TGCGCCAGCAGCACCCCGGGTGGCAGGGGAAACATTCAGTACTTC.